This T cell receptor (beta chain) derives from a study of molecular identifiers for immune sequencing clone quantification. Trimming took off 3 bases at V and 0 bases at J, with 9 bases between the two ends. Germline CDR1 reads SNHLY; CDR2 reads FYNNEI. CDR3 size: 15 residues. TCRdb reprocessed the PCR reads via MiXCR and lists one record per CDR3 protein. The sample carries about 640,000 distinct CDR3 sequences, about 20% recorded once. This clonotype was seen only a few times. The sequence came from a human donor in good health. Some libraries in this study had Jurkat cell RNA spiked in. This chain joins TRBV2 and TRBJ1-5; no clear D gene. Sequencing was done on a sample of naive CD8+ T cells from blood, with Jurkat cell RNA spiked in. Subset indicated: FACS-sorted CD8+CD4-CCR7+CD45RA+ naive T cells. CDR3: CASSDQASSNQPQHF. Written as DNA, the CDR3 is TGTGCCAGCAGTGACCAGGCAAGTAGCAATCAGCCCCAGCATTTT. The variable domain in full, with the rest retrieved from reference TRBV2 and TRBJ1-5, is EPEVTQTPSHQVTQMGQEVILRCVPISNHLYFYWYRQILGQKVEFLVSFYNNEISEKSEIFDDQFSVERPDGSNFTLKIRSTKLEDSAMYFCASSDQASSNQPQHFGDGTRLSIL.